One TCR beta chain is described in this entry. The data derive from a study of blood T cell repertoires in COVID-19. Germline CDR1 and CDR2: MDHEN and SYDVKM. Trimming left V 5 bases short and J 4 bases short, with 12 bases between. The CDR3 has 14 residues. The table came from immunoSEQ multiplex PCR; TCRdb's copy has only in-frame clones and leaves some out. Among approximately 76,000 clones listed, 90% to 95% were seen once. Sample: peripheral blood. The chain couples TRBV28 to TRBJ1-3; D gene ambiguous. This receptor was taken from a human donor in a cohort sampled during active COVID-19. This CDR3 reads CASSPNDNGNTIYF. DNA of the CDR3: TGTGCCAGCAGTCCGAACGACAACGGAAACACCATATATTTT.